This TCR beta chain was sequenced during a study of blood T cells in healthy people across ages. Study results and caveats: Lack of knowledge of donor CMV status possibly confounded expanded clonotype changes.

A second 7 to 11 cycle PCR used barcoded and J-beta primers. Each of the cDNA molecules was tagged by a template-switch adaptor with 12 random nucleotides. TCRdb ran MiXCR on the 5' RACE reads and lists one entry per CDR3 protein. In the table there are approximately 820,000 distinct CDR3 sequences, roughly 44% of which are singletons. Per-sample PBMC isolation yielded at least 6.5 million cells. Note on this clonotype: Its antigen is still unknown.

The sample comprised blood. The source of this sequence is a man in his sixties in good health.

CDR3 region: CATSDIDRNYGYTF. For the CDR3, the DNA is TGTGCCACCAGTGACATTGACAGGAACTATGGCTACACCTTC. The chain links TRBV24-1 to TRBJ1-2, with D possibly matching TRBD1 (6 bases). Looked up from germline, CDR1 is KGHDR and CDR2 is SFDVKD. CDR3 length: 14 amino acids. Trimming removed 4 bases at V and 2 bases at J, with 10 bases between.